This TCR beta chain was captured by sequencing in a study of OX40 agonist ivuxolimab in advanced cancers. Context from the whole study: Ivuxolimab was an agonistic, fully human IgG2 monoclonal antibody directed against OX40 (CD134), a costimulatory receptor. Prior anti-PD-1, anti-PD-L1 or anti-CTLA-4 therapy was permitted, and approximately 41% of dose-escalation patients had received checkpoint inhibitors. Intravenous ivuxolimab was administered to patients every 2 weeks at six dose levels: 0.01, 0.1, 0.3, 1.5, 3 and 10 mg/kg. Peripheral TCRbeta sequencing aimed to test whether ivuxolimab altered TCR sequence diversity and caused clonal T-cell expansion. Of the roughly 50 dose-escalation patients, hepatocellular carcinoma was present in about 20, melanoma in approximately 15, renal cell carcinoma in 9 and head and neck cancer in 9. The paper reports the monotherapy dose-escalation portion (N of about 50 patients) of the phase I ivuxolimab trial. The dose-escalation cohort was about 83% male with a mean age of 60 years, ranging from roughly 20 to 80. Partial responses occurred in three dose-escalation patients: two with cutaneous melanoma and one with hepatocellular carcinoma. Broader findings and caveats from the paper: Low levels of normalized T-cell clonal expansion were also seen in some patients who did not respond. On average, CD8+ T cells showed more expanded clones than CD4+ T cells after ivuxolimab. Clonal expansion of both CD4+ and CD8+ blood T cells was observed from baseline to week 6 at doses 0.1 to 3.0 mg/kg. The antigen specificity of the clonally expanded peripheral T cells was not determined. Partial responders in the 0.1-3.0 mg/kg groups had among the lowest normalized peripheral clonal expansion, especially among CD8+ T cells.

Patients with autoimmune disease history or receiving systemic immunosuppression were excluded from the trial. In every dose cohort, peripheral blood was drawn for TCR sequencing at baseline, cycle 4 day 1, and cycle 7 day 1. The samples were taken from a phase I, first-in-human, multicenter, open-label dose-escalation trial of ivuxolimab. The trial enrolled adults with locally advanced or metastatic head and neck squamous cell, hepatocellular, melanoma or renal cell carcinoma. CD4+ and CD8+ T cells were sorted separately from peripheral blood before TCR sequencing. Remarks on this clone: Which antigen it targets is not known. No qualities accompany the bases; no much larger clone lies one base away.

In the germline V gene (reference sequence), CDR1 corresponds to LNHDA and CDR2 to SQIVND. V is reduced by 3 bases and J by 1 base, leaving a spacing of 13 bases between them. From the cysteine through the phenylalanine, the CDR3 covers 16 amino acids. Left in the record is the CDR3 DNA by itself, 48 bases read in frame from the first base. For sequencing of the TCRbeta CDR3 region, genomic DNA was extracted from the sorted cells. TCRbeta CDR3 regions were sequenced using the immunoSEQ Assay. Entries here come from immuneACCESS through TCRdb and include only in-frame sequences with V and J called. Some clones fail to appear in such tables; in the studies checked, an unresolved V gene covers under half of the shortfall, and the cause of the remainder is unknown. A total of about 66,000 clones appear in this sample, 80% to 85% of them only once. 2% to 2.5% of the sample is taken by the ten largest.

The TCR comes from an adult with an advanced solid tumor such as melanoma, head and neck, liver or kidney cancer. Sequenced here: CD4+ or CD8+ T cells sorted from blood, sampled in a trial of the OX40 agonist ivuxolimab. This chain joins TRBV19 to TRBJ1-5; the D gene is unclear. The nucleotide sequence reads TGTGCCAGTAGTATGTACGGGGAACTCAGCAATCAGCCCCAGCATTTT. Its protein reads: CASSMYGELSNQPQHF.